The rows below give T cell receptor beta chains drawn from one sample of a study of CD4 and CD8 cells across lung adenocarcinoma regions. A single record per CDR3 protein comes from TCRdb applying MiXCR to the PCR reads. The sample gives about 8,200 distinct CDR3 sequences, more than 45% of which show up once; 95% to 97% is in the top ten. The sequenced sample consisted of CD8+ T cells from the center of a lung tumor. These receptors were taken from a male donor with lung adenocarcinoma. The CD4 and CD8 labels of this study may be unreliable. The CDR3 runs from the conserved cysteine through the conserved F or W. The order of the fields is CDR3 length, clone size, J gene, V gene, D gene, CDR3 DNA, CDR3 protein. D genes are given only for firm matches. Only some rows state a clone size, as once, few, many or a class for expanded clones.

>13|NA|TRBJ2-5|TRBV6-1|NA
TGTGCCAGCAGTCGGGACTCCCTCCGGACCCAGTACTTC
CASSRDSLRTQYF
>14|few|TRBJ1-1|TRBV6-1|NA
TGTGCCAGCAGTGAACAGGGGACAAGCACTGAAGCTTTCTTT
CASSEQGTSTEAFF
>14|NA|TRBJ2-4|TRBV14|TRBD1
TGCGGCAGCAGGGGGCTGTGCGCCAAAAATATTCAGTACTTC
CGSRGLCAKNIQYF
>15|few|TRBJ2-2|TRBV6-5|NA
TGTGCCAGCAGTTACTCGGGACATTACACCGGGGAGCTGTTTTTT
CASSYSGHYTGELFF
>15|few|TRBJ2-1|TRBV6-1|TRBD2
TGTGCCAGCAGTCCCGGGACTAGCGGGAAAAATGAGCAGTTCTTC
CASSPGTSGKNEQFF
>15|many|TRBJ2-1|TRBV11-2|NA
TGTGCCAGCAGCCGTGACCGGAGCTCCTACAATGAGCAGTTCTTC
CASSRDRSSYNEQFF
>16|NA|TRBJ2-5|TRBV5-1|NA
TGCGCCAGCAGCTTGTCCGGGACAAGGGAGGGCGAGACCCAGTACTTC
CASSLSGTREGETQYF
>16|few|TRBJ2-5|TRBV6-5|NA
TGTGCCAGCAGTTACTCCGCAGGGGGGACCTACAATGAGCAGTACTTC
CASSYSAGGTYNEQYF
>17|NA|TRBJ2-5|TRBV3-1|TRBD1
TGTGCCAGCAGCCGATGGGGGGAGACAGGGGGACGAGAGACCCAGTACTTC
CASSRWGETGGRETQYF
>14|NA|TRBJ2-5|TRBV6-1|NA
TGTGCCAGCAGTAGCCGACAGTCACTTGAGACCCAGTACTTC
CASSSRQSLETQYF